The TCR beta chain under discussion was sequenced for a study of T cell responses to AZD1222 COVID-19 vaccine. Study observations and caveats: Most donors were white British, females outnumbered males, and clonal diversity was possibly underestimated. Following two doses of AZD1222, Spike-specific TCR breadth and depth rose.

Notes on this clone: Its antigen remains unknown.

The table came from immunoSEQ multiplex PCR; TCRdb's copy has only in-frame clones and leaves some out. The table lists roughly 150,000 clones, about nine tenths of them singletons. CDR3 length: 16 amino acids. The V gene end was trimmed by 5 bases and the J gene end by 5 bases; junction bases not matched to a gene: 15. Germline assignment: CDR1 LNHDA and CDR2 SQIVND (reference sequence). The study pooled second doses at about 4 or about 12 weeks. V gene TRBV19 combines with J gene TRBJ2-7; the match to TRBD1 covers 7 bases. The sequence was obtained from an adult who received the AZD1222 COVID-19 vaccine. Sequences were derived from peripheral blood, sampled 28 days after the second AZD1222 dose. CDR3 amino acids: CASSPRERGLMHEQYF. CDR3 sequence (DNA): TGTGCCAGTAGTCCACGAGAAAGGGGGCTAATGCACGAGCAGTACTTC.